The 5 T cell receptor beta chains listed next were all sequenced from one sample in a study of T cell responses to AZD1222 COVID-19 vaccine. Sequenced by immunoSEQ multiplex PCR; TCRdb stores in-frame clones only, minus some. This table holds 90,000 to 120,000 clones, around 92% found once. This material consisted of peripheral blood, taken 28 days after the second AZD1222 dose. The receptors stem from an adult who received the AZD1222 COVID-19 vaccine.

The chain joins TRBV10-3 to TRBJ1-2, with a possible D match to TRBD1 (5 bases). Germline V CDR1 and CDR2: ENHRY, SYGVKD. V shed 7 bases and J shed 2 bases, with 8 bases lying between them. This CDR3 has 12 amino acids. CDR3 region: CAINRDNYGYTF. The CDR3 DNA reads as TGTGCCATCAACCGGGACAACTATGGCTACACCTTC.

J is TRBJ1-2 and V is TRBV4-2; D uncertain. The germline CDR1 and CDR2 sequences are LGHNA and YNFKEQ. The CDR3 runs to 14 residues. Trimming shortened V by 3 bases and J by 8 bases, and 16 bases separated the two germline ends. This CDR3 reads CASSHSGPQQGYTF. Here the CDR3 DNA reads TGTGCCAGCAGCCACTCCGGGCCCCAGCAAGGCTACACCTTC.

This chain links TRBV5-4 with TRBJ2-5; tentative D call: TRBD1 (6 bases). Trimming took 1 base from V and 3 from J, leaving 10 bases between them. The CDR3 has 14 amino acids. Germline V lookup: CDR1 SGHNT, CDR2 YYREEE (reference sequence). The CDR3 reads CASSLSWTEETQYF. The CDR3 nucleotides are TGTGCCAGCAGCTTGTCGTGGACAGAAGAGACCCAGTACTTC.

This chain connects TRBV30 to TRBJ1-2; 8 bases agree with TRBD1. The J segment lost 8 bases and the V segment lost 7 bases, leaving 15 bases of the junction unmatched. The CDR3 spans 14 residues. Germline values: CDR1 GTSNPN, CDR2 SVGIG (reference sequence). The CDR3 nucleotides read TGTGCCTTTACGAGACAGGGGCCAAGTATAGGCTACACCTTC. Translating it yields CAFTRQGPSIGYTF.

The CDR3 DNA follows: TGTGCCAGCAGCTTAACCTTGGGAGGTGGGGAGCTGTTTTTT. Protein sequence: CASSLTLGGGELFF. The rearrangement links TRBV7-3 to TRBJ2-2; tentatively, D is TRBD2 (6 bases). V was trimmed by 0 bases and J by 8 bases, leaving 10 bases between them. Germline CDR1 and CDR2: SGHTA and FQGTGA. The CDR3 runs to 14 residues.